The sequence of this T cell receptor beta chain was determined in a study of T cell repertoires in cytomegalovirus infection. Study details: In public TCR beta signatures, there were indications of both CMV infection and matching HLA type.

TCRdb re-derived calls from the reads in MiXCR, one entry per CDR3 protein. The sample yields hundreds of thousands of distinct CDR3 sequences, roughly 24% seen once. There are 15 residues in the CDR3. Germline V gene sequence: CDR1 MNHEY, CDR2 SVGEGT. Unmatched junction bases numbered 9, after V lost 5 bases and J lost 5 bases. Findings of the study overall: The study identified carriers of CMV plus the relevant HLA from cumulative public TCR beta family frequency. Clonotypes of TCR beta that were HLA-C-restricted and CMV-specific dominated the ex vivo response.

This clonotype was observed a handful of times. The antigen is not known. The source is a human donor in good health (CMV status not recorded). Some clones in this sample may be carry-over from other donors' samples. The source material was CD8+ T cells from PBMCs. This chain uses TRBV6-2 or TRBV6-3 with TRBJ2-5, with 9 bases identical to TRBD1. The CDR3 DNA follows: TGTGCCAGCAGTGAACAGGGGGCCAGTTGGGAGACCCAGTACTTC. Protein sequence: CASSEQGASWETQYF.